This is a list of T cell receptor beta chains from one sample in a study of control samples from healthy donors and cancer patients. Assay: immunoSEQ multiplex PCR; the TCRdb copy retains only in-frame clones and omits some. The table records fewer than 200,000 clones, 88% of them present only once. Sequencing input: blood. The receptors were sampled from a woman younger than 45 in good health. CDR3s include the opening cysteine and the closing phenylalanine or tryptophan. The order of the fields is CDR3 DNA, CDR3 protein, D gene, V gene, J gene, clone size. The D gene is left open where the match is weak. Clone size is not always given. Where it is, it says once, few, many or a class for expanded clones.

TGTGCCAGCAGTTACGCCGGGGTCCCAGATACGCAGTATTTT	CASSYAGVPDTQYF	NA	TRBV6-6	TRBJ2-3	many
TGTGCCAGCAGCCAAACAAACACTGAAGCTTTCTTT	CASSQTNTEAFF	NA	TRBV3-1/TRBV3-2	TRBJ1-1	NA
TGTGCCAGCAGCCCCCTCTTGACTAGCGGCTCCTACGAGCAGTACTTC	CASSPLLTSGSYEQYF	TRBD2	TRBV27	TRBJ2-7	NA
TGTGCCGCGGCACATGATAATTCACCCCTCCACTTT	CAAAHDNSPLHF	NA	TRBV6-6	TRBJ1-6	few
TGTGCCAGCAGCTTGGAGAGAAACACCATATATTTT	CASSLERNTIYF	NA	TRBV5-5	TRBJ1-3	many
TGTGCCAGCAGTGAAGGCCAGCAAGAGACCCAGTACTTC	CASSEGQQETQYF	NA	TRBV6-1	TRBJ2-5	NA
TGTGCCAGCAGTGAAAGGGGCTCGGAGACCCAGTACTTC	CASSERGSETQYF	NA	TRBV6-1	TRBJ2-5	NA
TGTGCCAGCAGTTCAGGGGGTGCCGATGGATATCAGCCCCAGCATTTT	CASSSGGADGYQPQHF	TRBD1	TRBV2	TRBJ1-5	NA
TGTGCCAGCAGTTTATGGGCCAGGGGGAACACTGAAGCTTTCTTT	CASSLWARGNTEAFF	NA	TRBV27	TRBJ1-1	NA
TGTGCCACCAGCAGAGCTTCTAGCGGGAGATCCAATGAGCAGTTCTTC	CATSRASSGRSNEQFF	TRBD2	TRBV15	TRBJ2-1	NA
TGTGCCAGCAGCTTGGACCTGGAGGGGCAGCCCCAGCATTTT	CASSLDLEGQPQHF	NA	TRBV11-1	TRBJ1-5	NA
TGCAGCGTTGCGCCCCGAAGGTCCCAAGAGACCCAGTACTTC	CSVAPRRSQETQYF	NA	TRBV29-1	TRBJ2-5	NA
TGTGCCAGCAGCGTAGACCCAGACTACACAGATACGCAGTATTTT	CASSVDPDYTDTQYF	NA	TRBV9	TRBJ2-3	NA
TGTGCCATCAGGACAGGTGTTCTGACCACTGAAGCTTTCTTT	CAIRTGVLTTEAFF	NA	TRBV10-3	TRBJ1-1	NA
TGTGCCAGCAGCCAAGGAAGTGCCTATGGCTACACCTTC	CASSQGSAYGYTF	NA	TRBV3-1/TRBV3-2	TRBJ1-2	NA
TGTGCCAGTAGTATTAGCAGGGGGCGGCAGCCCCAGCATTTT	CASSISRGRQPQHF	TRBD1	TRBV19	TRBJ1-5	NA
TGTGCCAGCAGCTATGGGACAGCGAACTATGGCTACACCTTC	CASSYGTANYGYTF	TRBD1	TRBV5-4	TRBJ1-2	NA
TGCGCCAGCAGCTCTTCAGGGACCACTGAAGCTTTCTTT	CASSSSGTTEAFF	NA	TRBV5-1	TRBJ1-1	once
TGTGCCAGCTCACCACAATTTGGGACGGGGCAGCCCCAGCATTTT	CASSPQFGTGQPQHF	NA	TRBV18	TRBJ1-5	NA
TGTGCCACCAGTGATTCCTACTTAGCGGGAGCAGAGACCCAGTACTTC	CATSDSYLAGAETQYF	TRBD2	TRBV24-1	TRBJ2-5	NA
TGTGCCAGCAGTGGACTTGGCTCTTCCGTCGAGACCCAGTACTTC	CASSGLGSSVETQYF	NA	TRBV2	TRBJ2-5	NA
TGTGCCTGGAGATTCGGACAGGGTCGAAAGGACGGCTACACCTTC	CAWRFGQGRKDGYTF	TRBD1	TRBV30	TRBJ1-2	NA
TGTGCCAGCAACCCCTCCGGGCCCCAAGAGACCCAGTACTTC	CASNPSGPQETQYF	NA	TRBV11-1	TRBJ2-5	NA
TGTGCCAGCAGTTGGGACAAAATTAATTCACCCCTCCACTTT	CASSWDKINSPLHF	NA	TRBV28	TRBJ1-6	NA
TGCGCCAGCAGCCAGGGAGCGGATTACAATGAGCAGTTCTTC	CASSQGADYNEQFF	NA	TRBV4-1	TRBJ2-1	NA
TGCTCCGAAAGGCGGGGGGGCCCGACAGATACGCAGTATTTT	CSERRGGPTDTQYF	TRBD2	TRBV29-1	TRBJ2-3	NA
TGCGCCACGTCAGAACAGGGCCCTGAAGCTTTCTTT	CATSEQGPEAFF	NA	TRBV5-1	TRBJ1-1	NA
TGTGCCAGCAGTCTCGAGCGGGTGGTCGGGGAGCTGTTTTTT	CASSLERVVGELFF	NA	TRBV27	TRBJ2-2	NA
TGTGCCAGCAGTCCCGGGACAGGGGTGGGCTCACCCCTCCACTTT	CASSPGTGVGSPLHF	TRBD1	TRBV28	TRBJ1-6	NA
TGTGCCAGCAGCCAGGCGTCGGGGGGCCTGGGGAGCGAGCAGTTCTTC	CASSQASGGLGSEQFF	NA	TRBV3-1/TRBV3-2	TRBJ2-1	NA
TGTGCCAGCAGTTCCCTCCCAGATACGCAGTATTTT	CASSSLPDTQYF	NA	TRBV28	TRBJ2-3	NA
TGTGCCAGCAGCAAAAGAGAGGACGGCCTCCAAGAGACCCAGTACTTC	CASSKREDGLQETQYF	NA	TRBV21-1	TRBJ2-5	NA
TGTGCCAGTAGTTCATCCCCGGTGAACACTGAAGCTTTCTTT	CASSSSPVNTEAFF	NA	TRBV19	TRBJ1-1	NA
TGTGCCAGCAGCCAAGATAGGAGGGGGCCCCAAGAGACCCAGTACTTC	CASSQDRRGPQETQYF	NA	TRBV3-1/TRBV3-2	TRBJ2-5	once
TGCGCCAGCAGCTTTCTACCGGGACAGGGGGCGGTGGGTACTGAAGCTTTCTTT	CASSFLPGQGAVGTEAFF	TRBD1	TRBV5-1	TRBJ1-1	NA
TGCGCCAGCAGCCTTGCAGGGTACGGGGCCAACGTCCTGACTTTC	CASSLAGYGANVLTF	NA	TRBV5-1	TRBJ2-6	NA
TGTGCCAGCAGCGTGAACATGAACACTGAAGCTTTCTTT	CASSVNMNTEAFF	NA	TRBV9	TRBJ1-1	NA
TGTGCCAGCAGTGAAGCGCTTGGGACAGGCAGGGAAAAACTGTTTTTT	CASSEALGTGREKLFF	TRBD1	TRBV2	TRBJ1-4	NA
TGTGCCAGCAGTGGACTAGCGGTGGGAGAGACCCAGTACTTC	CASSGLAVGETQYF	TRBD2	TRBV2	TRBJ2-5	few
TGTGCCGTAGGGACGTTACAGGGCTATGGCTACACCTTC	CAVGTLQGYGYTF	NA	TRBV28	TRBJ1-2	NA
TGTGCCAGCAGCCCCAGGACTAGCGGGAGCACAGATACGCAGTATTTT	CASSPRTSGSTDTQYF	TRBD2	TRBV7-9	TRBJ2-3	NA
TGCGCCAGCAGCTTGGACGCCGGAGCAAAACTGTTTTTT	CASSLDAGAKLFF	NA	TRBV5-1	TRBJ1-4	NA
TGTGCCAGCAGTGACCGTAGCCCCATTACGCAGTATTTT	CASSDRSPITQYF	NA	TRBV6-1	TRBJ2-3	NA
TGCGCCAGCAGCTCTCAGCCGGGGGCGGATGAAAAACTGTTTTTT	CASSSQPGADEKLFF	NA	TRBV5-1	TRBJ1-4	NA
TGTGCCAGCAGCTCCATGGCGCACTACGAGCAGTACTTC	CASSSMAHYEQYF	NA	TRBV7-8	TRBJ2-7	few